These T cell receptor beta chains were read from a single sample in a study of control samples from healthy donors and cancer patients. Profiled with immunoSEQ multiplex PCR; TCRdb holds only in-frame clones, not every one. The sample holds around 55,000 clones, approximately 95% seen once. The source material was blood. The receptors originated from a woman aged 18-35 years in good health. Both conserved end residues are part of each CDR3. Each record gives: clone size, V gene, J gene, D gene, CDR3 protein, CDR3 DNA. The D gene is left open where the match is weak. Size values are once, few and many counts, or a class for expanded clones, and some rows have none.

>.|TRBV24-1|TRBJ1-4|TRBD1
CATSDGGTGYEKLFF
TGTGCCACCAGTGATGGCGGGACAGGGTATGAAAAACTGTTTTTT
>.|TRBV19|TRBJ2-2|TRBD2
CASSRTSGPNTGELFF
TGTGCCAGTAGTCGGACTAGCGGACCCAACACCGGGGAGCTGTTTTTT
>.|TRBV28|TRBJ1-1|.
CASSFPPGAGGAEAFF
TGTGCCAGCAGTTTCCCTCCGGGGGCGGGGGGCGCTGAAGCTTTCTTT
>.|TRBV6-2/TRBV6-3|TRBJ2-5|.
CASSWAETQYF
TGTGCCAGCAGTTGGGCGGAGACCCAGTACTTC
>few|TRBV15|TRBJ1-4|.
CATSRGGSREDEKLFF
TGTGCCACCAGCAGAGGAGGGTCCCGTGAAGATGAAAAACTGTTTTTT
>.|TRBV9|TRBJ2-3|TRBD2
CASSVLAGWEDTQYF
TGTGCCAGCAGCGTCCTAGCGGGGTGGGAGGATACGCAGTATTTT
>.|TRBV5-4|TRBJ2-5|TRBD2
CASSLTSGRQETQYF
TGTGCCAGCAGCTTGACTAGCGGGAGACAAGAGACCCAGTACTTC
>.|TRBV28|TRBJ1-6|.
CASRTRLGRSVSAPNSPLHF
TGTGCCAGCCGGACCCGATTAGGGCGGTCCGTCTCGGCACCCAATTCACCCCTCCACTTT
>.|TRBV29-1|TRBJ2-1|TRBD2
CSVDGGGYGNEQFF
TGCAGCGTTGACGGGGGGGGATATGGGAATGAGCAGTTCTTC
>.|TRBV10-3|TRBJ2-3|TRBD1
CAISDPGQGGDTQYF
TGTGCCATCAGTGACCCGGGACAGGGGGGAGATACGCAGTATTTT
>.|TRBV18|TRBJ1-5|.
CASSGTGQNQPQHF
TGTGCCAGCTCGGGCACAGGTCAGAATCAGCCCCAGCATTTT
>.|TRBV28|TRBJ1-1|TRBD1
CASPDRGPAEAFF
TGTGCCAGCCCTGACAGGGGGCCGGCTGAAGCTTTCTTT
>.|TRBV18|TRBJ2-7|.
CASSPLVVTTYEQYF
TGTGCCAGCTCACCATTGGTAGTCACAACCTACGAGCAGTACTTC
>.|TRBV24-1|TRBJ2-1|TRBD1
CATSLTGGGGSEQFF
TGTGCCACCAGCTTGACAGGGGGCGGGGGCAGTGAGCAGTTCTTC
>.|TRBV3-1/TRBV3-2|TRBJ2-7|TRBD1
CASSHKAGTGVEQYF
TGTGCCAGCAGCCATAAGGCCGGGACAGGGGTCGAGCAGTACTTC